The present T cell receptor beta chain was sequenced within a study of cytomegalovirus exposure and HLA in healthy donors. Study in general: Early on, a data release was issued that held approximately 78 million unique TCRs from HLA-typed donors. Overall study results and limits: The Asian-associated ancestry cluster reportedly had fewer N-insertions than the roughly 670-donor mean in a later analysis.

Healthy donors of bone marrow made up the group. Primers for the PCR totalled 60 Vbeta and 13 Jbeta. In the original processing: In a later analysis, of about 80 million unique beta chains, about 12 million appeared in at least two donors. The method was immunoSEQ multiplex PCR; TCRdb's version includes in-frame clones alone and lacks a portion of them. V and J calls and clone size are those listed in that table; D and trimming were worked out from the DNA. This sample carries about 95,000 clones, around four fifths of them seen once, and the ten largest clones take approximately 5%. A remark on this clone: Its antigen is still unknown.

The sequencing sample was made of PBMCs. This clonotype was obtained from a woman in her thirties or forties in good health and CMV-seronegative.

The CDR3 reads CASSFRRQGAVGELFF. The CDR3 bases are TGTGCCAGCAGCTTTAGGCGTCAGGGGGCAGTCGGGGAGCTGTTTTTT. This rearrangement joins TRBV5-6 to TRBJ2-2; 8 nucleotides agree with TRBD1. The germline V gene encodes CDR1 SGHDT and CDR2 YYEEEE. The CDR3 covers 16 residues. V lost 2 bases, J lost 7 bases, and 10 bases stayed unmatched. Looking up the rest from reference TRBV5-6 and TRBJ2-2 gives the full variable domain: DAGVTQSPTHLIKTRGQQVTLRCSPKSGHDTVSWYQQALGQGPQFIFQYYEEEERQRGNFPDRFSGHQFPNYSSELNVNALLLGDSALYLCASSFRRQGAVGELFFGEGSRLTVL.